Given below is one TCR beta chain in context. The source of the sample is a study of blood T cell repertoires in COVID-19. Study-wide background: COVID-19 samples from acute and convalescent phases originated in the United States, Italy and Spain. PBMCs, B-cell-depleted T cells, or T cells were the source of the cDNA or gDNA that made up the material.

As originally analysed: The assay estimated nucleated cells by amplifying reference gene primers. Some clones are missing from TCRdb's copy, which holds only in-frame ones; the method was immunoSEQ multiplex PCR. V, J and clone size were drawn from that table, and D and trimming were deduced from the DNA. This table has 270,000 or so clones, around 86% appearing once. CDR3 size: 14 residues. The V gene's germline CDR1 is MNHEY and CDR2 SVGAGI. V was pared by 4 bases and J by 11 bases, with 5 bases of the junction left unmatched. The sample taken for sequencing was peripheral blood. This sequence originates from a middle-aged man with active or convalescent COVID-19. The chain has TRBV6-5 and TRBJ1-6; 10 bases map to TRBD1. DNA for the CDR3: TGTGCCAGCAGTTTGGGACAGGGGAGGACACCCCTCCACTTT. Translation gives CASSLGQGRTPLHF.